This T cell receptor beta chain is drawn from a study of shared clonotypes between healthy human individuals (dated by TCRdb to the early 2020s). Regarding the research as a whole: A few men and two women, aged 18 to 49 years, made up the cohort. Leukapheresis yielded between about 0.94 and 9 billion PBMCs per donor. To increase sequencing depth and limit assay-specific biases, different laboratories used diverse techniques to prepare libraries and sequence TCR repertoires. For each donor, CD4 naive and CD4 memory were each run on three plates, CD8 naive on two plates, and CD8 memory on one plate. To estimate repertoire size and how much clonotypes are shared between individuals, the study performed deep sequencing of blood TCR repertoires from 4 to 6 healthy adults. What the research found in general, with its limitations: Pairwise subsampling led to the expectation that sequencing depth would affect the degree of clonotype sharing among donors. Incomplete sequencing was indicated by rarefaction of sorted-subset datasets, despite the large sequencing depth. Naive subsets generally had larger estimated clonotype richness than memory subsets did. The genetic and exposure-history diversity represented was limited by the small number of donors. Across a handful of donors, around 5% of naive CD4, 3% to 3.5% of naive CD8, 2% to 2.5% of memory CD4, and approximately 0.4% of memory CD8 clonotypes were shared. Sampling was restricted to blood, and TCR repertoires in tissues likely differ from the TCR repertoires found in blood. Compared with non-shared clonotypes, clonotypes shared by all four sorted-subset donors had higher generation probabilities.

The CDR3 measures 16 amino acids from cysteine to phenylalanine. Of the read, only the CDR3 DNA is kept; its 48 bases are in frame from base 1. The germline V gene (reference sequence) yields WNHNN for CDR1 and SYGVQD for CDR2. Trimming accounts for 0 bases at V and 8 bases at J, while the number of junction bases matched to no gene is 8. CD8 naive samples were obtained by positive selection for CCR7 among CD45RO-negative cells, yielding a CD45RA+CCR7+ population from which TemRA cells were excluded. Donors were healthy HIV-negative adults with no recently reported acute infections or vaccinations. Every donor was a Caucasian adult residing in Nashville, Tennessee, USA. Blood was obtained by leukapheresis, after which PBMCs were separated by Ficoll-Histopaque density gradient centrifugation and cryopreserved in liquid nitrogen vapor phase. Analytical flow cytometry was used to check the purity and quantity of every magnetically sorted T cell population. From each sorted fraction, genomic DNA was isolated and quantified by UV absorbance on a Nanodrop 2000c.

Using the deep immunoSEQ assay, multiplex PCR amplified TCR CDR3 regions from genomic DNA. Extracted genomic DNA from each cell subset was spread evenly across all wells of several immunoSEQ 96-well plates, with each plate serving as a replicate. For sorted subsets, approximately 190 ng of genomic DNA, equivalent to some 30,000 T cell genomes, went into each replicate PCR. Purified libraries were quantified with a Qubit 3.0 fluorometer, sized on a Bioanalyzer 2100, and re-quantified with the KAPA Library Quantification kit. Every immunoSEQ 96-well plate was sequenced on a dedicated single-read 150-cycle Illumina NextSeq 550 flow cell. In the original analysis: Because only junctional sequences without quality scores were contained in the immunoSEQ output, filtering matching that applied to full-length reads could not be performed. To assign V/J genes and CDR3, sequences were annotated using PyIR, a Python wrapper for IgBLAST v1.9, with IMGT germline references. Reads with weak V/J assignments (E-value above 1e-6), missing CDR3, stop codons, out-of-frame junctions, or ambiguous translated residues were removed. V3J clonotypes were defined as sequences sharing the same inferred V gene, J gene, and CDR3 amino acid sequence. Percentage overlap between repertoires was computed as shared unique clonotypes divided by the size of the smaller repertoire. Repertoire richness was assessed with RTK rarefaction, the Chao1 estimator, and Recon v2.1 estimates of unobserved clonotypes. Generation probabilities for all TCRbeta clonotypes obtained by the gDNA method from a handful of donors were computed using OLGA. The clones in this table, taken by TCRdb from immuneACCESS, are in-frame only. Not every clone is retained; where verified, under half of the shortfall comes from an unresolved V gene, and the cause of the rest is unknown. V and J calls and clone size are copied from that table; D and trimming were computed from the DNA. Present in this sample are millions of clones, about 95% of which were seen just once. 1% to 1.3% of the sample goes to the ten largest clones.

Of note for this clone: Its antigen is not yet known. No much larger clone exists at a distance of one base, and base qualities are not known.

Material: naive CD8+ T cells sorted from blood. According to the study, the label for this sample's cell subset or site signals: CD45RA+CCR7+. The sequence was obtained from a man between 18 and 35 years old in good health. Rearrangement joined TRBV10-1 to TRBJ2-1, with 9 bases in between that match TRBD2. The nucleotide sequence reads as follows: TGCGCCAGCAGTGAGTCACAGGGACTAGCTTGGCATGAGCAGTTCTTC. It is translated as CASSESQGLAWHEQFF.